Listed here are 10 T cell receptor beta chains from one sample, sequenced in a study of naive and memory T cell subsets. Two oligonucleotides, mixed equimolar, formed the beta constant-region primer covering TRBC1 and TRBC2. The ligated cDNA underwent four PCR rounds using SP2 and nested alpha and beta constant-region primers. From the UMI-ligation and nested PCR reads, TCRdb called clonotypes with MiXCR, one entry per CDR3 protein. The table includes 25,000 to 40,000 distinct CDR3 sequences, around 18% detected once. The specimen was effector memory CD4+ T cells from blood. The subset here: effector memory, CD45RA- CD27-. Receptors were obtained from a human donor in good health.

The V gene is TRBV5-1, the J gene TRBJ2-5; D not certain. Trimming took off 1 base at V and 2 bases at J, with 9 bases between the two ends. Germline CDR1 and CDR2: SGHRS and YFSETQ. There are 14 residues in the CDR3. CDR3 nucleotide sequence: TGCGCCAGCAGCTTGCGTGGCATACAAGAGACCCAGTACTTC. It yields the protein CASSLRGIQETQYF.

This clonotype was seen a handful of times. The genes are TRBV2 and TRBJ1-2, with unresolved D. CDR1 is SNHLY, CDR2 FYNNEI, per germline. Trimming pared 8 bases from V and 7 bases from J, leaving 23 bases between. This CDR3 has 15 residues. CDR3 amino acids: CASLLSGRSVVGYTF. CDR3 DNA: TGTGCCAGCCTGCTATCGGGCAGGTCGGTGGTTGGCTACACCTTC. The whole variable domain, filled in from reference TRBV2 and TRBJ1-2, reads EPEVTQTPSHQVTQMGQEVILRCVPISNHLYFYWYRQILGQKVEFLVSFYNNEISEKSEIFDDQFSVERPDGSNFTLKIRSTKLEDSAMYFCASLLSGRSVVGYTFGSGTRLTVV.

This clonotype was seen at least ten times. This chain connects TRBV6-2 or TRBV6-3 to TRBJ1-5, with D perhaps TRBD1 (5 bases). This CDR3 has 18 residues. The germline V and J ends were trimmed by 5 bases and 4 bases, with 24 bases remaining between them. Germline assignment: CDR1 MNHEY and CDR2 SVGEGT. The CDR3: CASSTLKKQGWGNQPQHF. The CDR3, as DNA: TGTGCCAGCAGTACTCTCAAAAAGCAGGGTTGGGGTAATCAGCCCCAGCATTTT.

By sample fraction, this clonotype is medium-sized. The V call is TRBV29-1, the J call TRBJ1-1; 8 bases are shared with TRBD1. The V gene's germline CDR1 is SQVTM and CDR2 ANQGSEA. Trimming at V came to 7 bases and at J to 0 bases, leaving 4 bases not matched to a gene. This CDR3 region has 13 residues. CDR3 protein: CSACRGLNTEAFF. CDR3 coding DNA: TGCAGCGCGTGCAGGGGGCTGAACACTGAAGCTTTCTTT.

The V gene is TRBV7-2, the J gene TRBJ2-5; 9 positions agree with TRBD2. Trimming cost V 3 bases and J 4 bases; bases outside gene matches: 3. The CDR3 sequence is 14 residues long. Germline values: CDR1 SGHTA, CDR2 FQGNSA. CDR3 bases: TGTGCCAGCAGCTTTAGCGGGAGAGGAGAGACCCAGTACTTC. Translated: CASSFSGRGETQYF.

This clonotype was observed at least ten times. This chain links TRBV7-8 with TRBJ2-5; D remains unclear. Trimming pared 5 bases from V and 1 base from J, leaving 11 bases between. CDR3 size: 14 residues. Per germline, CDR1 SGHVS and CDR2 FQNEAQ. CDR3 sequence reads: CASSPRRTQETQYF. The CDR3 coding sequence is TGTGCCAGCAGCCCCCGGAGAACCCAAGAGACCCAGTACTTC. The complete variable domain, with remaining parts taken from reference TRBV7-8 and TRBJ2-5, reads GAGVSQSPRYKVAKRGQDVALRCDPISGHVSLFWYQQALGQGPEFLTYFQNEAQLDKSGLPSDRFFAERPEGSVSTLKIQRTQQEDSAVYLCASSPRRTQETQYFGPGTRLLVL.

The chain combines TRBV19 with TRBJ2-1; 8 bases match TRBD2. The CDR3 consists of 16 residues. V lost 4 bases and J lost 2; bases outside the gene matches: 7. Germline V gene sequence: CDR1 LNHDA, CDR2 SQIVND (reference sequence). CDR3 sequence (DNA): TGTGCCAGTAGTACCCCCGGGAGGGTTGCCTACAATGAGCAGTTCTTC. As protein: CASSTPGRVAYNEQFF.

This clonotype appeared a single time. V gene TRBV2 combines with J gene TRBJ2-5, with D perhaps matching TRBD1 or TRBD2 (5 bases each). CDR1 is SNHLY, CDR2 FYNNEI, per germline. Trimming took 8 bases from V and 1 from J, leaving 14 bases between them. CDR3 length equals 14 residues. The CDR3, as DNA: TGTGCCAGCGAAAGAGGGGCAGCCCAAGAGACCCAGTACTTC. Translating it yields CASERGAAQETQYF.

The table lists this clonotype with a few counts. The CDR3 bases are TGCGCCAGCAGCCAATGGCGTCTGGCTTCCACAGATACGCAGTATTTT. Translating gives CASSQWRLASTDTQYF. V usage is TRBV4-3 and J usage is TRBJ2-3; D ambiguous. Trimming stripped 2 bases from V and 2 bases from J, with 14 bases between. This CDR3 contains 16 residues. Looked up from germline, CDR1 is LGHNA and CDR2 is YSLEER.

This clonotype has ten or more counts. J is TRBJ2-7 and V is TRBV5-1; 9 nucleotides agree with TRBD1. Germline CDR1 reads SGHRS; CDR2 reads YFSETQ. The CDR3 spans 15 residues. V was pared by 6 bases and J by 0 bases, with 7 bases of the junction left unmatched. The CDR3 protein is CASTVGDRASYEQYF. The CDR3 DNA is TGCGCCAGCACCGTCGGGGACAGGGCCTCCTACGAGCAGTACTTC.